The 2 T cell receptor beta chains below come from one sample, sequenced in a study of vaccination and CD4 T cells after COVID-19. The antigens these receptors bind are not known. At the Johns Hopkins FTIC core, DNA taken from cultured CD4+ T cells was sequenced by way of the Oncomine TCR Beta short-read assay. Each CDR3 protein gets one entry after TCRdb re-called the PCR reads with MiXCR. The sample lists more than 15,000 distinct CDR3 sequences, roughly 52% occurring once. Treatment defined: approximately nine-day PBMC culture with coronavirus spike peptide pools or control peptides (ViraFEST assay). Sequencing used CD4+ T cells from blood, cultured in vitro, obtained before SARS-CoV-2 vaccination. The receptors stem from a human donor who had recovered from COVID-19.

There are a few counts of this clonotype. This chain joins TRBV6-5 and TRBJ1-2; possibly TRBD1 for D (5 bases). Trimming took 0 bases from V and 0 from J, leaving 14 bases between them. The CDR3 covers 17 residues. The germline CDR1 and CDR2 sequences are MNHEY and SVGAGI. CDR3 protein: CASSYSWGRIANYGYTF. CDR3 in DNA: TGTGCCAGCAGTTACTCTTGGGGACGGATAGCTAACTATGGCTACACCTTC.

The chain is built from TRBV5-6 and TRBJ2-3; tentatively, D is TRBD2 (5 bases). Trimming left V 4 bases short and J 2 bases short, with 11 bases between. The germline CDR1 and CDR2 sequences are SGHDT and YYEEEE. This CDR3 has 14 amino acids. This CDR3 reads CASSPHGDTDTQYF. DNA for the CDR3: TGTGCCAGCAGCCCCCACGGGGACACAGATACGCAGTATTTT. Using reference TRBV5-6 and TRBJ2-3 for the parts outside the CDR3, the full variable domain is DAGVTQSPTHLIKTRGQQVTLRCSPKSGHDTVSWYQQALGQGPQFIFQYYEEEERQRGNFPDRFSGHQFPNYSSELNVNALLLGDSALYLCASSPHGDTDTQYFGPGTRLTVL.